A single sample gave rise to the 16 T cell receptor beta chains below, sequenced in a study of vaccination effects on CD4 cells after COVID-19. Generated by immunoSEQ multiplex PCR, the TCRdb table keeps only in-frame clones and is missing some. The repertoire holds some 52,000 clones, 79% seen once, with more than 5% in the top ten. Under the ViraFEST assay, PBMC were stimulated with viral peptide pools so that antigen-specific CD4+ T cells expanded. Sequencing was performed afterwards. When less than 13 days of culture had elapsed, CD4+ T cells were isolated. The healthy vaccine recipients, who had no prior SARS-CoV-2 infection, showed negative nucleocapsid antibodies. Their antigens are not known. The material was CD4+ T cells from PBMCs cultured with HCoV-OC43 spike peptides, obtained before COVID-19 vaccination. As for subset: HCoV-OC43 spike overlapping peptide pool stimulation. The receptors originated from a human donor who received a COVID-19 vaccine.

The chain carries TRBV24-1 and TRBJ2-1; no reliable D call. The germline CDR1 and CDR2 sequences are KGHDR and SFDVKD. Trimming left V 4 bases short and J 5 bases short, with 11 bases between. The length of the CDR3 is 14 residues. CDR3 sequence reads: CATSDPVAHNEQFF. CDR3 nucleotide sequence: TGTGCCACCAGTGACCCCGTGGCTCACAATGAGCAGTTCTTC.

CDR3 in DNA: TGTGCCAGCAGCTTTAAAGGGACTAGCGGAGGCACCGGGGAGCTGTTTTTT. It is translated as CASSFKGTSGGTGELFF. V and J are TRBV7-2 and TRBJ2-2; 11 bases are shared with TRBD2. This CDR3 has 17 residues. The trim removed 3 bases at V and 4 bases at J, leaving 7 bases unmatched. Germline values: CDR1 SGHTA, CDR2 FQGNSA.

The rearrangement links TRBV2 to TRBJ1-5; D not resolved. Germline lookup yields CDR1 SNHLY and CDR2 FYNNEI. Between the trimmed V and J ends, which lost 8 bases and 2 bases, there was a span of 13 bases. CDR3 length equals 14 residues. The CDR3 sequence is CASRWNNGNQPQHF. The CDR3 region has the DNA TGTGCCAGCCGCTGGAACAACGGCAATCAGCCCCAGCATTTT. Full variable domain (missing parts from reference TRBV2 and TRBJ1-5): EPEVTQTPSHQVTQMGQEVILRCVPISNHLYFYWYRQILGQKVEFLVSFYNNEISEKSEIFDDQFSVERPDGSNFTLKIRSTKLEDSAMYFCASRWNNGNQPQHFGDGTRLSIL.

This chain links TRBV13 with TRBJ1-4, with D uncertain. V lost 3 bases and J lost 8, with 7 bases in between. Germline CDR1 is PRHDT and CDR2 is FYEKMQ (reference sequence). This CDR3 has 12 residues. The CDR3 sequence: CASSLWGEKLFF. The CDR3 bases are TGTGCCAGCAGCTTGTGGGGAGAAAAACTGTTTTTT.

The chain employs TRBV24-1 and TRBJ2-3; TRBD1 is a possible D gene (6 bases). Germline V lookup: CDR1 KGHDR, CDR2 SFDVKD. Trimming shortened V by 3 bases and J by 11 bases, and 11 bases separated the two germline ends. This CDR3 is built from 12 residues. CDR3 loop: CATSDGGQWQYF. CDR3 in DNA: TGTGCCACCAGTGATGGGGGACAATGGCAGTATTTT.

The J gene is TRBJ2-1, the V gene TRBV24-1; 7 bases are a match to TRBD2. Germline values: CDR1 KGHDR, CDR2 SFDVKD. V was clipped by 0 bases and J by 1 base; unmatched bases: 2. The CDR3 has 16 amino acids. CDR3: CATSDLRGESYNEQFF. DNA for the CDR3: TGTGCCACCAGTGATTTGCGGGGGGAGTCCTACAATGAGCAGTTCTTC.

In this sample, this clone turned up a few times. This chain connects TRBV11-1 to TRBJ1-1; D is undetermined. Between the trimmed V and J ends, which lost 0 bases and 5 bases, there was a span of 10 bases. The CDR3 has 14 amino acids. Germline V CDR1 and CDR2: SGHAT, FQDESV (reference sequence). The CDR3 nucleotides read TGTGCCAGCAGCTTAGCCTGGGGAGAGACTGAAGCTTTCTTT. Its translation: CASSLAWGETEAFF.

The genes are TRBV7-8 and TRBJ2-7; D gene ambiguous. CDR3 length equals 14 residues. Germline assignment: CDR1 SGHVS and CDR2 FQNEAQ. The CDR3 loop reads CASSLTDGSFEQYV. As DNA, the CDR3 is TGTGCCAGCAGCTTAACTGACGGGTCCTTCGAGCAGTACGTC.

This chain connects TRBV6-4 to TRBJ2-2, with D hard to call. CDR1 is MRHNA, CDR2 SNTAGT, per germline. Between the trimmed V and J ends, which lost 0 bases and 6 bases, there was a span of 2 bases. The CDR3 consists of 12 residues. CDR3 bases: TGTGCCAGCAGTGACTCGGCCGGGGAGCTGTTTTTT. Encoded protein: CASSDSAGELFF.

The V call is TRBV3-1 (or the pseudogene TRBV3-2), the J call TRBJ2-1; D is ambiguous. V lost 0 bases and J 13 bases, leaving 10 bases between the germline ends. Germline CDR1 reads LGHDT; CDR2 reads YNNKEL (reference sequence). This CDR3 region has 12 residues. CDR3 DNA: TGTGCCAGCAGCCAAGATCAAAGGGCCCAGTTCTTC. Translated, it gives CASSQDQRAQFF.

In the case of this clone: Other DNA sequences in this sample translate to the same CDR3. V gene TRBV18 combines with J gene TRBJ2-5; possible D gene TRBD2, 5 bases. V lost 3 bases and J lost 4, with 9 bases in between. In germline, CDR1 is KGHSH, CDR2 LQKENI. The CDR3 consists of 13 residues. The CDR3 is CASSPGARETQYF. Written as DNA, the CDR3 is TGTGCCAGCTCACCGGGAGCGAGAGAGACCCAGTACTTC.

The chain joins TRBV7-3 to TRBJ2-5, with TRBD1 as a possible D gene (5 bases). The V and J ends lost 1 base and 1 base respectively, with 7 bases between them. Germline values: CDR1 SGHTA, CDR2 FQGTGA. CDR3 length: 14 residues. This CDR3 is CASSLNQGQETQYF. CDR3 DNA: TGTGCCAGCAGCTTAAATCAGGGCCAAGAGACCCAGTACTTC.

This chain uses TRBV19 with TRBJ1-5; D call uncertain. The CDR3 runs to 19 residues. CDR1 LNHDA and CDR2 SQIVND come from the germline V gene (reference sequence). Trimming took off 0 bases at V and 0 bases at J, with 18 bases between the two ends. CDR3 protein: CASSIESPSRGHSNQPQHF. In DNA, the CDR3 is TGTGCCAGTAGTATAGAGTCCCCGTCTCGTGGGCATAGCAATCAGCCCCAGCATTTT.

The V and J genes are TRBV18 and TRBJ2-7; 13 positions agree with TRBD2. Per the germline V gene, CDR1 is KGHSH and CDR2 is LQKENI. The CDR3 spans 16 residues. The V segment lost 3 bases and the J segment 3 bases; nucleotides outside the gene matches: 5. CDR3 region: CASSPTGLAGFYEQYV. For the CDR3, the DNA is TGTGCCAGCTCACCTACGGGACTAGCGGGGTTCTACGAGCAGTACGTC.

The CDR3 loop is CASSETGYNEQFF. The DNA of the CDR3 is TGTGCCAGCAGTGAGACAGGGTACAATGAGCAGTTCTTC. J is TRBJ2-1 and V is TRBV28; TRBD1 matches at 7 bases. V lost 5 bases, J lost 4 bases, and 2 bases stayed unmatched. The CDR3 spans 13 residues. Germline assignment: CDR1 MDHEN and CDR2 SYDVKM.

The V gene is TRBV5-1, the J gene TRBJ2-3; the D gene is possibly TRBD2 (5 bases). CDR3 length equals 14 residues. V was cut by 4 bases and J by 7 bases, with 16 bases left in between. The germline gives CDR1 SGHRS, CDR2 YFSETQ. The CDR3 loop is CASSTRLAQNTQYF. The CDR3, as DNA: TGCGCCAGCAGCACGCGGCTAGCACAGAATACGCAGTATTTT.